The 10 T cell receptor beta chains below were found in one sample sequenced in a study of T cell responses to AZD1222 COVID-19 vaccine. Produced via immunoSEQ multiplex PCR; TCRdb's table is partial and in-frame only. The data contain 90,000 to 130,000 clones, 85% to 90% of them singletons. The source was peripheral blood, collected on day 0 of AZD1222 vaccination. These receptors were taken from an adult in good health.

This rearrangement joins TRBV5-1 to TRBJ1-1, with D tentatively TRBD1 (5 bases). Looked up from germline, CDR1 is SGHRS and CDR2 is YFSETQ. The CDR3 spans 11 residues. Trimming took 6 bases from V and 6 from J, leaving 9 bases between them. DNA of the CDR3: TGCGCCAGCACCCTGGGGGCTGAAGCTTTCTTT. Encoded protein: CASTLGAEAFF.

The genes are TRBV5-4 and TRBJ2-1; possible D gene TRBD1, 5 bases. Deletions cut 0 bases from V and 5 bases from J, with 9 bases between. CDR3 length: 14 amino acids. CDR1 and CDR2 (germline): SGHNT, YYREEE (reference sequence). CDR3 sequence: CASSLGGRDNEQFF. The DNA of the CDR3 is TGTGCCAGCAGCTTGGGGGGCCGGGACAATGAGCAGTTCTTC.

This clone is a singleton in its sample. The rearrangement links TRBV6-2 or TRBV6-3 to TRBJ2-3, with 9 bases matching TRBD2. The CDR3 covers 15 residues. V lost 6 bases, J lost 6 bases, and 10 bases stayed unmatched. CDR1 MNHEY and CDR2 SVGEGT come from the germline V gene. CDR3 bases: TGTGCCAGCAGCCACGGGGCGGGGGGGCCGGATACGCAGTATTTT. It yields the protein CASSHGAGGPDTQYF.

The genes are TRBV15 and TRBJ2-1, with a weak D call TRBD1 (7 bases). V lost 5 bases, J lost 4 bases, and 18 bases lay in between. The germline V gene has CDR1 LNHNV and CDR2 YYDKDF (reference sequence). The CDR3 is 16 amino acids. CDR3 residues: CATSSRGGGGYNEQFF. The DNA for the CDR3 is TGTGCCACCAGCTCCCGAGGAGGGGGCGGTTACAATGAGCAGTTCTTC.

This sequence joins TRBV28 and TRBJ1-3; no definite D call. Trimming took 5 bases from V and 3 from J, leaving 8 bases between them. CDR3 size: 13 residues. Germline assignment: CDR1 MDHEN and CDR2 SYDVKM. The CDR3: CASSGPDGNTIYF. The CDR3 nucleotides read TGTGCCAGCAGTGGCCCTGATGGAAACACCATATATTTT.

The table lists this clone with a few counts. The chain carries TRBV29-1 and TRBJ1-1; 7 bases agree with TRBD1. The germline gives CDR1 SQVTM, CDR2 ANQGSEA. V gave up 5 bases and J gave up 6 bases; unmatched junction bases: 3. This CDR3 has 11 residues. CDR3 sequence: CSVQQGPEAFF. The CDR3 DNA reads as TGCAGCGTTCAACAGGGGCCTGAAGCTTTCTTT.

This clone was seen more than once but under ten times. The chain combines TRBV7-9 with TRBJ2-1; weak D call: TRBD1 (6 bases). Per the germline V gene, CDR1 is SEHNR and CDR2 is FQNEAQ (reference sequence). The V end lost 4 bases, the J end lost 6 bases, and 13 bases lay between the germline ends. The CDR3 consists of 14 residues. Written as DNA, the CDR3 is TGTGCCAGCAGCTCAGGGGTGGTCGGCAATGAGCAGTTCTTC. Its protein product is CASSSGVVGNEQFF.

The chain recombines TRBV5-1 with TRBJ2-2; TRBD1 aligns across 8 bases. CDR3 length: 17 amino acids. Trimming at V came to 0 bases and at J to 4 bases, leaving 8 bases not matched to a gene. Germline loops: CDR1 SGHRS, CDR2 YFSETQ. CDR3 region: CASSLELRTGSTGELFF. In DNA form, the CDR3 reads TGCGCCAGCAGCTTGGAGTTAAGGACAGGGAGCACCGGGGAGCTGTTTTTT.

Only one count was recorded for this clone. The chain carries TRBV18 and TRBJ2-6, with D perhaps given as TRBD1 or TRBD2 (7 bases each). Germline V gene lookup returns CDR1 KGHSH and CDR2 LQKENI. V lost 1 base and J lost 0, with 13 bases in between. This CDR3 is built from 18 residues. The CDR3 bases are TGTGCCAGCTCACCACGGGAGGGGGCAAGCTCTGGGGCCAACGTCCTGACTTTC. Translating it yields CASSPREGASSGANVLTF.

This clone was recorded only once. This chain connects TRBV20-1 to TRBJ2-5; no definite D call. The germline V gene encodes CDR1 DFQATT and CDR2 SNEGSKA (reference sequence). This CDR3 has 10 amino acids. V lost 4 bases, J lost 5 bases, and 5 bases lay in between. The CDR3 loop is CSAKLETQYF. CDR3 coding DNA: TGCAGTGCTAAATTGGAGACCCAGTACTTC.